A selection of T cell receptor beta chains follows, all from one sample in a study of CD8 T cells in ankylosing spondylitis. Each CDR3 protein is one row after TCRdb ran MiXCR on the 5' RACE reads. Of some 800,000 distinct CDR3 sequences detected, roughly 12% appear once; the ten largest clones hold approximately 0.5%. The sequencing input was blood, either unsorted or a sorted T cell fraction (not recorded which). The receptors come from a male donor with ankylosing spondylitis. Each CDR3 is given with its conserved first and last residue. D genes are given only for firm matches. Size is stated for part of the rows, as once, few or many counts, or as a class when the clone is expanded.

NA | TRBJ1-1 | NA | TRBV11-3 | CASSQGMTNAEAFF | TGTGCCAGCAGCCAGGGAATGACCAACGCTGAAGCTTTCTTT
TRBD1 | TRBJ1-2 | few | TRBV2 | CASRLRIGQEDGYTF | TGTGCCAGCAGACTAAGGATCGGACAGGAAGATGGCTACACCTTC
NA | TRBJ2-7 | NA | TRBV27 | CASSHWGGSYEQYF | TGTGCCAGCAGTCATTGGGGTGGATCCTACGAGCAGTACTTC
TRBD2 | TRBJ2-7 | few | TRBV20-1 | CSASKRGLAGVSEQYF | TGCAGTGCTTCAAAGCGGGGACTAGCGGGAGTTAGCGAGCAGTACTTC
NA | TRBJ1-4 | NA | TRBV9 | CASSVGRNRNEKLFF | TGTGCCAGCAGCGTAGGCCGGAATCGGAATGAAAAACTGTTTTTT
NA | TRBJ2-7 | few | TRBV7-8 | CASSLITGLTYEQYF | TGTGCCAGCAGCTTAATAACAGGCCTAACCTACGAGCAGTACTTC
TRBD2 | TRBJ2-3 | NA | TRBV20-1 | CSASLSGRTDTQYF | TGCAGTGCTAGCTTGAGCGGGAGAACAGATACGCAGTATTTT
NA | TRBJ2-1 | NA | TRBV24-1 | CATSESLAGAYNEQFF | TGTGCCACCAGTGAGTCCCTGGCAGGGGCCTACAATGAGCAGTTCTTC
NA | TRBJ2-2 | many | TRBV7-9 | CASSLAARVGELFF | TGTGCCAGCAGCTTAGCGGCGAGGGTCGGGGAGCTGTTTTTT
TRBD1 | TRBJ2-3 | few | TRBV27 | CASSPNPYRGDTQYF | TGTGCCAGCAGTCCCAACCCGTACAGGGGTGATACGCAGTATTTT
NA | TRBJ1-6 | NA | TRBV20-1 | CSASRVLRGSPLHF | TGCAGTGCTAGCAGGGTTCTTCGCGGTTCACCCCTCCACTTT
NA | TRBJ2-1 | few | TRBV5-1 | CASSYWTVSSYNEQFF | TGCGCCAGCAGCTACTGGACAGTAAGCTCCTACAATGAGCAGTTCTTC
NA | TRBJ2-1 | NA | TRBV7-2 | CASSWSNVGEQFF | TGTGCCAGCAGCTGGAGTAACGTGGGTGAGCAGTTCTTC
TRBD1 | TRBJ2-2 | few | TRBV19 | CASSKNRDSTGELFF | TGTGCCAGTAGTAAAAACCGGGACAGCACCGGGGAGCTGTTTTTT
TRBD1 | TRBJ2-3 | NA | TRBV18 | CASSHTGEDTQYF | TGTGCCAGCTCTCACACAGGGGAAGATACGCAGTATTTT
NA | TRBJ2-7 | many | TRBV24-1 | CATSDFHRSGSYEQYF | TGTGCCACCAGTGATTTCCACAGGTCCGGCTCCTACGAGCAGTACTTC
NA | TRBJ2-5 | NA | TRBV11-2 | CASSASGATQETQYF | TGTGCCAGCAGCGCGTCCGGGGCCACCCAAGAGACCCAGTACTTC
NA | TRBJ1-1 | few | TRBV9 | CASSVGTWNTEAFF | TGTGCCAGCAGCGTGGGGACATGGAACACTGAAGCTTTCTTT
TRBD1 | TRBJ2-3 | few | TRBV20-1 | CSAGDSLGADTQYF | TGCAGTGCGGGGGACAGTCTAGGGGCAGATACGCAGTATTTT
NA | TRBJ1-2 | NA | TRBV7-3 | CAISAISSDVRTPNYGYTF | TGTGCCATCAGTGCCATATCCTCGGACGTTAGGACCCCTAACTATGGCTACACCTTC
TRBD2 | TRBJ2-1 | many | TRBV12-3/TRBV12-4 | CASTQWGGYNEQFF | TGTGCCAGCACGCAATGGGGGGGCTACAATGAGCAGTTCTTC
TRBD2 | TRBJ2-1 | NA | TRBV7-9 | CASSSSGTSGGKQFF | TGTGCCAGCAGCTCATCCGGGACTAGCGGGGGTAAGCAGTTCTTC
NA | TRBJ1-5 | many | TRBV28 | CASTLRALRVGQPQHF | TGTGCCAGCACCCTAAGGGCCTTGAGGGTCGGACAGCCCCAGCATTTT
NA | TRBJ2-7 | NA | TRBV20-1 | CSATPGPTYEQYF | TGCAGTGCTACACCCGGTCCCACCTACGAGCAGTACTTC
NA | TRBJ2-1 | NA | TRBV6-2/TRBV6-3 | CASSYQALGEQFF | TGTGCCAGCAGTTATCAGGCCCTTGGGGAGCAGTTCTTC
NA | TRBJ1-2 | NA | TRBV5-1 | CASSLDRLSYYGYTF | TGCGCCAGCAGCCTGGACCGCCTCAGTTACTATGGCTACACCTTC
NA | TRBJ1-2 | NA | TRBV2 | CASSEALLRDHGYTF | TGTGCCAGCAGTGAAGCGCTTCTTAGGGATCATGGCTACACCTTC
NA | TRBJ2-7 | few | TRBV5-1 | CASSLFSGAGVTDTYEQYF | TGCGCCAGCAGCTTGTTTTCCGGGGCAGGGGTAACTGATACCTACGAGCAGTACTTC
NA | TRBJ1-3 | few | TRBV5-1 | CASSLVGVNSGNTIYF | TGCGCCAGCAGCTTGGTAGGGGTAAACTCTGGAAACACCATATATTTT